This T cell receptor (beta chain) was captured in a study of cytomegalovirus exposure and HLA in healthy donors (dated by TCRdb to the late 2010s). About the study as a whole: An earlier analysis of a few hundred of the donors reported 276 Gb of sequence data and approximately 120 million unique TCR beta sequences obtained from around 190 million T cells. Roughly 290 gigabases of sequencing data and 91 million or so unique TCR sequences made up an early release that covered several hundred HLA-typed donors. Among the roughly 400 genotyped donors, approximately 82% belonged to the genetic ancestry cluster associated with self-reported Caucasian donors. The study aimed to test whether signatures of past pathogen exposure could be identified by cataloging public T cell receptors. The T cell repertoires of 666 subjects were profiled by immunosequencing and related to cytomegalovirus serostatus. A separate validation cohort of approximately 130 different subjects was used in addition to the roughly 620-subject first cohort. The study combined high-throughput TCR immunosequencing, statistical association of individual TCRs with disease status, and machine learning to predict cytomegalovirus infection status. In a later analysis, previously published TCR beta repertoires from several hundred donors were re-analyzed and high-resolution HLA genotyping was added so that TCR occurrence patterns could be studied. In the later analysis, no new phenotypic data were used to find candidate immune exposures; instead, reliance was placed on TCR beta sequences and their occurrence across donors. An earlier analysis of around 640 of the donors used high-throughput TCR beta sequencing to judge whether each TCR beta V gene segment behaved as functional or pseudogenic. Donor age, sex, ethnicity and CMV serostatus were compiled alongside the repertoire data. Genome-wide SNP genotypes for about 60% of the 666 donors were used in a later genetic analysis, which treated that subset as a discovery cohort. Every discovery cohort repertoire had been produced on one sequencing platform. HLA typing included class I and class II loci at four-digit resolution. Typing coverage varied by locus: 629-630 donors for A, B, C, DRB1 and DQB1; approximately 500 for DQA1; more than 600 for DPA1; 450 to 480 for DPB1. A few DR-DQ haplotypes were treated as single units for association and clustering because of strong linkage in the cohort. Among a few hundred genotyped donors of the cohort, an average of 235,054 unique TCR beta nucleotide sequences were sequenced per donor, roughly 18% of them non-productive. The full study reports these points: The presence/absence analyses assumed that sequencing depth was roughly uniform across donors, and that assumption may not be true. The classifier was reported to diagnose cytomegalovirus status with high specificity and sensitivity in both the original cohort and the validation cohort. It was suggested by the authors that the approach could potentially be generalized to other disease states and immunological phenotypes. When HLA alleles, especially DR and DQ, strongly co-occurred, attributing TCR associations to individual alleles was difficult. Because counts were too low, seventeen rarely observed V segments, including chromosome 9 orphons, were excluded from the earlier analysis of some 590 of the donors. The study listed approximately 150 TCR beta chains as associated with cytomegalovirus. Linkage disequilibrium might explain the correlated functional status among segregating V segments, but an unknown experimental factor could not be excluded. A later analysis reported that several top co-occurrence clusters appeared linked to parvovirus B19, influenza, CMV and Epstein-Barr virus. According to a later analysis, most CMV-associated TCR beta chains appeared to be HLA-restricted, and the HLA associations seemed to be driven largely by CMV exposure. Because HLA typing was missing for some donors at each locus, association tests included only the typed subset. In vitro tests confirmed that a few of the cytomegalovirus-associated TCR beta chains recognize cytomegalovirus antigens. A further reported finding was that TCR beta sequences accurately predicted the HLA-A and HLA-B alleles for most subjects in the first cohort. Across donors, most TCR sequences were observed very rarely, whereas some public TCRs were present in many individuals. An earlier analysis of some 560 of the donors showed that most TCR beta V segments appeared in productive rearrangements either about 87% or about 30% of the time, which broadly matched IMGT annotations. Compared with equally common non-associated chains, HLA-associated TCR beta chains in a later analysis were more clonally expanded and had lower generation probabilities. The 87-base-pair reads could not distinguish some IMGT-functional V segments, including TRBV6-2 and TRBV6-3, so those segments were excluded. Immune exposure information for the cohort was limited to CMV serostatus. In a later genetic analysis, a missense DCLRE1C variant was associated with V-gene and J-gene trimming of TCR beta chains, and the association was replicated in an independent cohort. The sequencing pipeline was judged likely to have produced a cluster of highly shared sequence variants as a technical artifact. According to a later genetic analysis, donors in an Asian-associated ancestry cluster had fewer N-insertions in productive TCRs than the approximately 710-donor mean. This cohort had only TCR beta chains sequenced, and the lack of alpha or paired-chain data limited which features could be detected. In a later analysis, about 16,000 TCR beta sequences were associated with specific HLA alleles at a false discovery rate of 0.05. A later analysis found that TCR association rates varied across HLA loci, with DRB1 alleles showing the most associated TCRs and HLA-C alleles the fewest.

Comment on this clone: This receptor's antigen is unknown. Base qualities are not recorded, but no much larger clone differs from it by a single base.

Libraries were built with the immunoSEQ multiplex PCR assay. For the multiplex PCR, a mixture combining 60 forward primers for TCR Vbeta segments and 13 reverse primers for TCR Jbeta segments was used. The CDR3 region of rearranged TCR beta genes was amplified from genomic DNA by a multiplex PCR assay. The Illumina HiSeq System was used to sequence the amplified TCR beta libraries as 87-base-pair reads. From the authors' description of their analysis: A later analysis tallied 70 million to 100 million unique TCR beta chains across the approximately 670 repertoires, and some 12 million of those chains were shared by two or more donors. To remove PCR and sequencing errors, raw reads were error-corrected and collapsed into unique sequences using a nearest-neighbor algorithm that merged closely related sequences. To assign V, D and J gene segments, CDR3 sequences were aligned to IMGT reference sequences. For a sequence to be retained, at least a six-nucleotide match to both a V gene segment and a J gene segment was required. Rearrangements were called productive when the CDR3 lacked stop codons and stayed in frame with V and J; all others were non-productive. Following IMGT convention, CDR3 was defined as the stretch from the second conserved V-encoded cysteine to the conserved J-encoded phenylalanine. In an earlier analysis of 500 to 650 of the donors, sequences lacking an unambiguous match to a single V gene segment were excluded. In an earlier analysis of 450 to 750 of the donors, a V segment was called functional when productive rearrangements were above 56.7%, and segregating when the standard deviation between donors exceeded 5%. A statistical classification framework was built to diagnose cytomegalovirus status from the catalog of TCR beta chain sequences. A later analysis assigned V and J genes by comparing TCR nucleotide sequences with IMGT/GENE-DB human TR gene sequences. In a later analysis, CDR3 sequences and most-parsimonious VDJ recombination scenarios were assigned using the TCRdist pipeline. In a later analysis, each TCR beta chain was defined by its CDR3 amino acid sequence together with its V-gene family, and reads without a unique V-gene family were excluded. A later analysis removed 500 to 650 highly shared, low-generation-probability nucleotide sequences to deal with suspected cross-contamination and a sequencing artifact. In a later analysis, a clonal expansion index for each public chain was calculated from normalized within-repertoire ranks of inferred template counts. A later analysis computed generation probabilities with a VDJ recombination model fitted to out-of-frame rearrangements, and checked the results against IGoR. In a later analysis, TCR-TCR, TCR-HLA and TCR-CMV co-occurrence was scored with hypergeometric tests, and a repertoire-size bias correction was applied to TCR pairs. A later analysis estimated false discovery rates by permuting HLA or CMV assignments 20 times. In a later analysis, co-occurring TCRs were grouped using DBSCAN, with TCRdist sequence similarity added in when clustering inside HLA-allele-positive subsets. Repertoires with fewer than 30,000 or more than 120,000 public chains, plus five repertoires with anomalous nucleotide sharing, were excluded from co-occurrence clustering. What TCRdb holds here is the immuneACCESS table cut down to in-frame rearrangements. Part of the clones is not present; checked against another copy, under half of the missing clones reflect an unresolved V gene, and the others are unexplained. V and J calls and clone size follow that table, whereas D and trimming were derived from the DNA. The sample includes over 100,000 clones, with roughly 77% observed a single time. Less than 6.5% of the sample is held by the ten biggest clonotypes.

CDR1 is given as SGHAT and CDR2 as FQNNGV, both from the germline V gene. The CDR3 runs 15 residues from the cysteine to the phenylalanine. Only the CDR3 region is kept as DNA, spanning 45 bases read in frame from base 1. A distance of 16 bases separates the germline ends of V and J, which lose 8 bases and 0 bases respectively. The cohort was made up of under 800 healthy bone marrow donors. All cohort members were sampled while nominally healthy, although unrecorded immune exposures were likely present. The donor was CMV seronegative and belonged to the group of 352 seronegative cohort members. A peripheral blood sample was collected from each donor, and TCR beta sequencing was performed on peripheral blood mononuclear cells. Genomic DNA was extracted from the blood cell samples with the Qiagen DNeasy Blood Extraction Kit.

The chain is encoded by TRBV11-2 joined to TRBJ1-1, with the D gene too uncertain to name. Sequenced: PBMCs. The source is a man aged 25 to 40 in good health and CMV-seronegative. The sequenced DNA is TGTGCCAGCCTCCCGTTGGCAAAAGTGAACACTGAAGCTTTCTTT. Its translation reads: CASLPLAKVNTEAFF.